Each of the 23 T cell receptor beta chains below was sequenced from the same sample in a study of blood T cell repertoires in COVID-19. The protocol was immunoSEQ multiplex PCR, while the TCRdb copy is restricted to in-frame clones and leaves out a portion. The sample includes around 290,000 clones, roughly 90% of them seen just once. Sequenced material: PBMCs or T cells enriched from blood (not recorded which). Receptors were obtained from a woman in her 40s who had recovered from COVID-19.

This chain uses TRBV3-1 (or the pseudogene TRBV3-2) with TRBJ1-1; TRBD1 matches 7 bases. Germline V lookup: CDR1 LGHDT, CDR2 YNNKEL (reference sequence). The length of the CDR3 is 14 residues. The V segment lost 1 base and the J segment 6 bases; nucleotides outside the gene matches: 5. CDR3 sequence (DNA): TGTGCCAGCAGCCAAGTTCTTCAGGGGGCTGAAGCTTTCTTT. Translation: CASSQVLQGAEAFF.

The chain couples TRBV3-1 (or the pseudogene TRBV3-2) to TRBJ2-1, with TRBD2 matching over 7 bases. Germline CDR1 LGHDT, CDR2 YNNKEL (reference sequence). V lost 4 bases and J lost 7; bases outside the gene matches: 10. The CDR3 length is 15 residues. CDR3 in DNA: TGTGCCAGCAGCCTCAGGGAGGGCCTTGGGAATGAGCAGTTCTTC. Translating gives CASSLREGLGNEQFF.

The chain combines TRBV5-4 with TRBJ1-1; possibly TRBD1 for D (6 bases). Deletions cut 2 bases from V and 4 bases from J, with 12 bases between. The CDR3 extends over 14 amino acids. Germline V gene data show CDR1 as SGHNT and CDR2 as YYREEE (reference sequence). The DNA of the CDR3 is TGTGCCAGCAGCTTACAGGGAGTCGGCACTGAAGCTTTCTTT. Encoded protein: CASSLQGVGTEAFF.

The chain joins TRBV5-1 to TRBJ1-3; possibly TRBD1 for D (6 bases). The CDR3 length is 14 residues. The V end lost 4 bases, the J end lost 2 bases, and 10 bases lay between the germline ends. Germline CDR1 is SGHRS and CDR2 is YFSETQ. In nucleotides, the CDR3 is TGCGCCAGCAGCGAAGGACAGACTGGAAACACCATATATTTT. Amino acids: CASSEGQTGNTIYF.

This chain uses TRBV3-1 (or the pseudogene TRBV3-2) with TRBJ1-2; tentative D call: TRBD1 (6 bases). V was cut by 0 bases and J by 4 bases, with 12 bases left in between. This CDR3 comprises 15 residues. Per germline, CDR1 LGHDT and CDR2 YNNKEL (reference sequence). The CDR3 loop is CASSQDNLGGYGYTF. CDR3 bases: TGTGCCAGCAGCCAAGATAACTTAGGGGGCTATGGCTACACCTTC.

The chain combines TRBV7-8 with TRBJ1-6; TRBD1 matches at 8 bases. CDR1 and CDR2 (germline): SGHVS, FQNEAQ. The CDR3 covers 14 residues. The V gene end was trimmed by 4 bases and the J gene end by 6 bases; junction bases not matched to a gene: 2. This CDR3 is CASSSTGGNSPLHF. The CDR3 DNA sequence: TGTGCCAGCAGCTCAACAGGGGGTAATTCACCCCTCCACTTT. The entire variable domain, with the rest obtained from reference TRBV7-8 and TRBJ1-6, is as follows: GAGVSQSPRYKVAKRGQDVALRCDPISGHVSLFWYQQALGQGPEFLTYFQNEAQLDKSGLPSDRFFAERPEGSVSTLKIQRTQQEDSAVYLCASSSTGGNSPLHFGNGTRLTVT.

This chain joins TRBV14 and TRBJ2-1; 7 nucleotides line up with TRBD2. CDR1 and CDR2 from the germline V gene are SGHDN and FVKESK. This CDR3 comprises 15 residues. V shed 5 bases and J 7 bases; nucleotides not matched to a gene: 11. The chain's CDR3 is CASSSTGGLRNEQFF. CDR3 coding DNA: TGTGCCAGCAGCTCGACGGGAGGCCTGAGGAATGAGCAGTTCTTC.

The V and J genes are TRBV7-6 and TRBJ2-1, with 9 bases identical to TRBD2. Germline-derived CDR1 and CDR2 are SGHVS and FNYEAQ. Trimming at V came to 5 bases and at J to 4 bases, leaving 9 bases not matched to a gene. The CDR3 sequence is 16 residues long. The CDR3 DNA sequence: TGTGCCAGCAGCCAAAGGGGGCGGGAGGGGTACAATGAGCAGTTCTTC. Translating gives CASSQRGREGYNEQFF.

The chain couples TRBV5-1 to TRBJ2-2; TRBD1 matches 8 bases. V was pared by 4 bases and J by 5 bases, with 16 bases of the junction left unmatched. The CDR3 spans 18 residues. CDR1 is SGHRS and CDR2 is YFSETQ in the germline V gene. Here the CDR3 reads CASSLELDRAVNTGELFF. The CDR3 DNA follows: TGCGCCAGCAGCCTAGAATTGGACAGGGCCGTCAATACCGGGGAGCTGTTTTTT.

The chain joins TRBV2 to TRBJ1-1, with D maybe TRBD1 (6 bases). V was pared by 5 bases and J by 1 base, with 14 bases between. Germline CDR1 reads SNHLY; CDR2 reads FYNNEI. The CDR3 runs 15 residues. CDR3 in amino acids: CASSPLGGANTEAFF. The CDR3 DNA is TGTGCCAGCAGTCCCCTGGGGGGGGCGAACACTGAAGCTTTCTTT.

Here the CDR3 reads CASSPLGPAGGANTGELFF. CDR3 DNA: TGTGCCAGCTCACCCCTCGGGCCGGCAGGGGGCGCCAACACCGGGGAGCTGTTTTTT. V usage is TRBV18 and J usage is TRBJ2-2; 8 bases line up with TRBD1. This CDR3 is built from 19 residues. Germline CDR1 is KGHSH and CDR2 is LQKENI. Germline trimming cut 3 bases from V and 2 bases from J; bases unmatched to any gene: 14. The full variable domain, rest sourced from reference TRBV18 and TRBJ2-2, is NAGVMQNPRHLVRRRGQEARLRCSPMKGHSHVYWYRQLPEEGLKFMVYLQKENIIDESGMPKERFSAEFPKEGPSILRIQQVVRGDSAAYFCASSPLGPAGGANTGELFFGEGSRLTVL.

V and J are TRBV7-6 and TRBJ2-3; weak D call: TRBD2 (7 bases). Germline assignment: CDR1 SGHVS and CDR2 FNYEAQ. Trimming left V 6 bases short and J 5 bases short, with 18 bases between. This CDR3 contains 15 residues. CDR3 DNA sequence: TGTGCCAGCAGTGAGGGGGGGACCTCGATAGATACGCAGTATTTT. Translated, it gives CASSEGGTSIDTQYF.

This clone has just a few counts. The chain employs TRBV6-6 and TRBJ1-5; maybe TRBD1 (6 bases). This CDR3 contains 15 residues. Trimming cost V 4 bases and J 0 bases, with 10 bases left between them. The germline gives CDR1 MNHNY, CDR2 SVGAGI (reference sequence). The CDR3 is CASSSTGYSNQPQHF. The CDR3 DNA reads as TGTGCCAGCAGTTCGACAGGATATAGCAATCAGCCCCAGCATTTT.

The genes are TRBV6-2 or TRBV6-3 and TRBJ2-3; 11 positions match TRBD1. The germline V gene has CDR1 MNHEY and CDR2 SVGEGT. The V gene end was trimmed by 2 bases and the J gene end by 4 bases; junction bases not matched to a gene: 5. This CDR3 comprises 16 residues. The CDR3 sequence is CASSYHGQGASDTQYF. CDR3 DNA: TGTGCCAGCAGTTACCATGGACAGGGGGCTTCAGATACGCAGTATTTT.

This clone has only one observation. The J gene is TRBJ1-6, the V gene TRBV6-1; D uncertain. This CDR3 contains 15 residues. Trimming stripped 2 bases from V and 7 bases from J, with 12 bases between. In germline, CDR1 is MNHNS, CDR2 SASEGT. The chain's CDR3 is CASSEPVLGNSPLHF. CDR3 sequence (DNA): TGTGCCAGCAGTGAACCGGTCCTAGGAAATTCACCCCTCCACTTT.

In DNA, the CDR3 is TGTGCCAGCAGCCAAGAGCGGGAGGTCGTAGATACGCAGTATTTT. Protein product: CASSQEREVVDTQYF. The chain joins TRBV3-1 (or the pseudogene TRBV3-2) to TRBJ2-3, with 8 positions matching TRBD2. CDR1 and CDR2 from the germline V gene are LGHDT and YNNKEL (reference sequence). The length of the CDR3 is 15 residues. Trimming removed 0 bases from V and 5 bases from J; junction bases left unmatched: 4.

This chain joins TRBV29-1 and TRBJ2-7; D is perhaps TRBD1 (5 bases). This CDR3 is 14 amino acids long. The V end lost 1 base, the J end lost 4 bases, and 14 bases lay between the germline ends. Germline V lookup: CDR1 SQVTM, CDR2 ANQGSEA. The CDR3 DNA follows: TGCAGCGTTGAAGCGGCAGGGCGTCGATACGAGCAGTACTTC. Its translation is CSVEAAGRRYEQYF.

The chain uses TRBV29-1 and TRBJ1-2; D may be TRBD1 (5 bases). Trimming left V 3 bases short and J 0 bases short, with 14 bases between. Germline V gene sequence: CDR1 SQVTM, CDR2 ANQGSEA. CDR3 length: 15 residues. CDR3 residues: CSVEATGSSNYGYTF. CDR3 sequence (DNA): TGCAGCGTTGAGGCAACAGGCTCATCTAACTATGGCTACACCTTC. The variable domain in full, completed from reference TRBV29-1 and TRBJ1-2, reads SAVISQKPSRDICQRGTSLTIQCQVDSQVTMMFWYRQQPGQSLTLIATANQGSEATYESGFVIDKFPISRPNLTFSTLTVSNMSPEDSSIYLCSVEATGSSNYGYTFGSGTRLTVV.

The chain uses TRBV6-4 and TRBJ1-2; tentative D call: TRBD1 (6 bases). Trimming removed 3 bases at V and 4 bases at J, with 15 bases between. From germline, CDR1 is MRHNA and CDR2 SNTAGT. CDR3 size: 15 residues. CDR3: CASSESARGAYGYTF. CDR3 DNA: TGTGCCAGCAGTGAAAGTGCCAGGGGTGCCTATGGCTACACCTTC.

This chain uses TRBV18 with TRBJ1-1, with D possibly matching TRBD1 (5 bases). Germline V gives CDR1 KGHSH, CDR2 LQKENI. The V and J ends lost 2 bases and 3 bases respectively, with 13 bases between them. The CDR3 runs to 15 residues. CDR3 sequence: CASSPNQGRDTEAFF. DNA of the CDR3: TGTGCCAGCTCACCAAATCAGGGTAGGGACACTGAAGCTTTCTTT.

The chain couples TRBV7-2 to TRBJ1-5; a possible D gene is TRBD1 (5 bases). The germline gives CDR1 SGHTA, CDR2 FQGNSA. V was pared by 5 bases and J by 1 base, with 18 bases between. CDR3 size: 17 residues. CDR3 in DNA: TGTGCCAGCAGCCGCGCTGCGGGGGATCGGAGCAATCAGCCCCAGCATTTT. It specifies CASSRAAGDRSNQPQHF. Filled out from reference TRBV7-2 and TRBJ1-5, the complete variable domain reads GAGVSQSPSNKVTEKGKDVELRCDPISGHTALYWYRQSLGQGLEFLIYFQGNSAPDKSGLPSDRFSAERTGGSVSTLTIQRTQQEDSAVYLCASSRAAGDRSNQPQHFGDGTRLSIL.

The V gene is TRBV6-5, the J gene TRBJ1-5; TRBD1 might be the D (6 bases). CDR3 size: 14 residues. Germline loops: CDR1 MNHEY, CDR2 SVGAGI. V lost 1 base to trimming and J lost 5 bases, with 9 bases between them. The CDR3 bases are TGTGCCAGCAGTTACTTGGGACACGATCAGCCCCAGCATTTT. Its protein product is CASSYLGHDQPQHF.

J is TRBJ1-6 and V is TRBV19, with D uncertain. Germline CDR1 and CDR2: LNHDA and SQIVND (reference sequence). The CDR3 runs to 15 residues. Trimming took 4 bases from V and 12 from J, leaving 19 bases between them. CDR3 sequence reads: CASSNAGAANEPLHF. DNA for the CDR3: TGTGCCAGTAGTAATGCGGGCGCGGCAAATGAACCCCTCCACTTT. Based on the CDR3 plus reference TRBV19 and TRBJ1-6, the full variable domain is DGGITQSPKYLFRKEGQNVTLSCEQNLNHDAMYWYRQDPGQGLRLIYYSQIVNDFQKGDIAEGYSVSREKKESFPLTVTSAQKNPTAFYLCASSNAGAANEPLHFGNGTRLTVT.